This TCR beta chain was captured in a study of shared clonotypes between healthy human individuals. Study-wide results and caveats: It was expected that sequencing depth would affect clonotype sharing among donors.

Generated by immunoSEQ multiplex PCR, the TCRdb table keeps only in-frame clones and is missing some. Here the sample spans about 2 million clones, about 95% being singletons. Per the germline V gene, CDR1 is SGHRS and CDR2 is YFSETQ. CDR3 length: 17 amino acids. V was pared by 1 base and J by 2 bases, with 19 bases between. As concerns this clone: What it binds is not known.

This receptor was obtained from a man aged 18 to 29 in good health. Material for sequencing was naive CD4+ T cells sorted from blood. The sample's subset: CD45RA+ positively selected. V usage is TRBV5-1 and J usage is TRBJ2-7, with D perhaps TRBD1 (5 bases). The CDR3 sequence: CASSLRQSPFATYEQYF. Here the CDR3 DNA reads TGCGCCAGCAGCTTGCGACAGTCTCCGTTCGCAACCTACGAGCAGTACTTC.